Below, one T cell receptor beta chain is given with its context. What it recognizes is unknown. The sample comes from a study of OX40 agonist ivuxolimab in advanced cancers. Turning to the study itself: Head and neck, renal cell, melanoma or hepatocellular carcinoma were the cancers that dose-escalation patients had.

Points from the study as a whole: Clonal expansion from baseline to week 6 occurred in both CD4+ and CD8+ T cells. Normalized expansion of T-cell clones was also low for some nonresponders.

The protocol was immunoSEQ multiplex PCR, while the TCRdb copy is restricted to in-frame clones and leaves out a portion. The data show around 19,000 clones, with roughly 88% seen just once and roughly two thirds held by the top ten. The V and J ends lost 2 bases and 4 bases respectively, with 12 bases between them. Germline lookup yields CDR1 MNHEY and CDR2 SMNVEV (reference sequence). The CDR3 length is 15 residues. The input for sequencing was CD4+ or CD8+ T cells sorted from blood, taken in a trial of the OX40 agonist ivuxolimab. The genes are TRBV27 and TRBJ1-5; D may be TRBD1 (5 bases). The receptor was isolated from an adult with an advanced solid tumor such as melanoma, head and neck, liver or kidney cancer. DNA of the CDR3: TGTGCCAGCAGTTTAGGCGGGGGTTTTAATCAGCCCCAGCATTTT. This translates into CASSLGGGFNQPQHF.